The 26 T cell receptor beta chains presented below share a single source sample, sequenced in a study of blood T cells in healthy people across ages. PCR was performed a second time for about 6 to 11 cycles using a sample-barcoded 5' primer and a J-beta primer mix. TCRdb passed the 5' RACE reads through MiXCR, listing each CDR3 protein once. The sample has roughly 1.4 million distinct CDR3 sequences; almost 60% are singletons. Sequences were obtained from blood. These receptors all stem from a man aged 18 to 35 in good health.

The CDR3 loop is CASSGQGGGRLSSQPQHF. The CDR3 DNA reads as TGTGCAAGCTCAGGACAGGGAGGGGGAAGGTTAAGCAGCCAGCCCCAGCATTTT. The chain carries TRBV2 and TRBJ1-5, with 8 bases aligning to TRBD1. The CDR3 is 18 amino acids. Germline CDR1 and CDR2: SNHLY and FYNNEI. The complete variable domain, with remaining parts taken from reference TRBV2 and TRBJ1-5, reads EPEVTQTPSHQVTQMGQEVILRCVPISNHLYFYWYRQILGQKVEFLVSFYNNEISEKSEIFDDQFSVERPDGSNFTLKIRSTKLEDSAMYFCASSGQGGGRLSSQPQHFGDGTRLSIL.

This clonotype was counted a few times. The V and J genes are TRBV12-3 or TRBV12-4 and TRBJ1-4; 8 bases map to TRBD1. The CDR3 is 14 amino acids. V was pared by 5 bases and J by 3 bases, with 2 bases of the junction left unmatched. The CDR3 loop is CASSGQGANEKLFF. CDR3 DNA: TGTGCCAGCAGTGGACAGGGCGCTAATGAAAAACTGTTTTTT.

This clonotype has a handful of counts. The rearrangement joins TRBV5-1 to TRBJ2-1; maybe TRBD1 (5 bases). The CDR3 loop spans 17 amino acids. Germline V lookup: CDR1 SGHRS, CDR2 YFSETQ. V lost 7 bases and J lost 6, with 26 bases in between. CDR3 coding DNA: TGCGCCAGCGGCCGGACGGTCGGGCAGGGCCTCCTCAATGAGCAGTTCTTC. Its protein is CASGRTVGQGLLNEQFF.

This chain joins TRBV4-2 and TRBJ2-1; no definite D call. V was trimmed by 0 bases and J by 8 bases, leaving 8 bases between them. Germline CDR1 and CDR2: LGHNA and YNFKEQ. The CDR3 runs 13 residues. The CDR3 sequence is CASSQDNPDEQFF. CDR3 in DNA: TGTGCCAGCAGCCAAGATAATCCGGATGAGCAGTTCTTC.

This chain uses TRBV10-3 with TRBJ2-1, with D tentatively TRBD2 (6 bases). Trimming cost V 8 bases and J 5 bases, with 16 bases left between them. This CDR3 region has 14 residues. Germline values: CDR1 ENHRY, CDR2 SYGVKD. CDR3 amino acids: CAIGAGSIDNEQFF. In DNA, the CDR3 is TGTGCCATCGGTGCGGGATCTATAGACAATGAGCAGTTCTTC.

V is TRBV2 and J is TRBJ2-3, with D unresolved. The CDR3 is 13 amino acids. Germline assignment: CDR1 SNHLY and CDR2 FYNNEI. V shed 3 bases and J shed 6 bases, with 10 bases lying between them. CDR3 region: CASSDTINDTQYF. CDR3 nucleotide sequence: TGTGCCAGCAGTGATACTATCAACGATACGCAGTATTTT.

The rearrangement uses TRBV7-2 and TRBJ2-5, with 9 bases identical to TRBD2. CDR3 length equals 20 residues. V shed 1 base and J 2 bases; nucleotides not matched to a gene: 17. Germline CDR1 and CDR2: SGHTA and FQGNSA. This CDR3 is CASSLVGSGGPWKRQETQYF. Here the CDR3 DNA reads TGTGCCAGCAGCTTAGTTGGTAGCGGGGGCCCTTGGAAGAGGCAAGAGACCCAGTACTTC.

This chain links TRBV5-1 with TRBJ1-2, with TRBD1 identical over 8 bases. The V gene end was trimmed by 0 bases and the J gene end by 3 bases; junction bases not matched to a gene: 4. Germline V lookup: CDR1 SGHRS, CDR2 YFSETQ. This CDR3 region has 15 residues. The CDR3 is CASSLALTGDYGYTF. The CDR3 DNA sequence: TGCGCCAGCAGCTTGGCTTTGACAGGGGACTATGGCTACACCTTC.

The rearrangement joins TRBV3-1 to TRBJ2-1; no clear D gene. The CDR3 spans 12 residues. V was trimmed by 2 bases and J by 3 bases, leaving 2 bases between them. Germline V gene sequence: CDR1 LGHDT, CDR2 YNNKEL (reference sequence). The CDR3 here is CASSQNYNEQFF. The CDR3, as DNA: TGTGCCAGCAGCCAAAACTACAATGAGCAGTTCTTC.

The gene calls are TRBV18 and TRBJ2-5, with a weak D call TRBD1 (5 bases). Trimming stripped 6 bases from V and 1 base from J, with 15 bases between. Per germline, CDR1 KGHSH and CDR2 LQKENI. This CDR3 has 15 residues. The CDR3 spells CASSPSRALQETQYF. DNA for the CDR3: TGTGCCAGCTCCCCCAGCAGGGCCCTCCAAGAGACCCAGTACTTC.

This clonotype appeared many times. This chain's CDR3 is CASSLASYGYTF. The CDR3 nucleotides read TGTGCCAGCAGCTTAGCCAGCTATGGCTACACCTTC. The chain recombines TRBV7-2 with TRBJ1-2; D ambiguous. The CDR3 has 12 amino acids. CDR1 and CDR2 from the germline V gene are SGHTA and FQGNSA. Deletions cut 0 bases from V and 4 bases from J, with 3 bases between.

This clonotype has only a few counts. J is TRBJ2-7 and V is TRBV12-3 or TRBV12-4; tentatively, D is TRBD1 (6 bases). Trimming pared 6 bases from V and 0 bases from J, leaving 12 bases between. There are 14 residues in the CDR3. In DNA form, the CDR3 reads TGTGCCAGCAGCACCGGGACACACTCCTACGAGCAGTACTTC. This sequence encodes CASSTGTHSYEQYF.

This clonotype turned up a few times. The rearrangement links TRBV29-1 to TRBJ2-5; 9 nucleotides agree with TRBD1. After removal of 0 bases from V and 1 base from J, the junction contained 3 bases not matched to a gene. CDR3 length: 15 residues. Germline lookup yields CDR1 SQVTM and CDR2 ANQGSEA. CDR3 coding DNA: TGCAGCGTTGAAGAATTACAGGGGGCCCAAGAGACCCAGTACTTC. This gives the protein CSVEELQGAQETQYF.

This clonotype has a count of ten or more. The chain employs TRBV12-3 or TRBV12-4 and TRBJ1-5; D is unclear. This CDR3 has 13 residues. The V gene lost 2 bases and the J gene lost 2 bases, with 4 bases spanning the gap. The CDR3 spells CASSLTGNQPQHF. In DNA form, the CDR3 reads TGTGCCAGCAGTTTAACTGGCAATCAGCCCCAGCATTTT.

V and J are TRBV29-1 and TRBJ2-3; D is perhaps TRBD2 (5 bases). Germline V CDR1 and CDR2: SQVTM, ANQGSEA. This CDR3 spans 12 amino acids. The CDR3 here is CSAAGGTDTQYF. CDR3 in DNA: TGCAGTGCGGCGGGTGGCACAGATACGCAGTATTTT.

The chain combines TRBV2 with TRBJ1-4; D gene unclear. Germline CDR1 and CDR2: SNHLY and FYNNEI. The CDR3 sequence is 13 residues long. The V end lost 9 bases, the J end lost 3 bases, and 11 bases lay between the germline ends. For the CDR3, the DNA is TGTGCCAGTGCGAGCGGTTCTAATGAAAAACTGTTTTTT. Protein product: CASASGSNEKLFF.

The rearrangement joins TRBV7-8 to TRBJ1-1; 9 nucleotides match TRBD1. Germline V gives CDR1 SGHVS, CDR2 FQNEAQ. The CDR3 is 14 residues long. V trimming: 5 bases; J trimming: 4 bases; junction bases outside the gene matches: 5. This CDR3 reads CASSRRTGATEAFF. For the CDR3, the DNA is TGTGCCAGCAGCCGCAGGACAGGGGCCACTGAAGCTTTCTTT.

The chain combines TRBV10-3 with TRBJ2-7; 9 nucleotides agree with TRBD2. Germline V CDR1 and CDR2: ENHRY, SYGVKD. The CDR3 is 15 amino acids. The trim removed 6 bases at V and 5 bases at J, leaving 11 bases unmatched. CDR3 sequence: CAISGLAGSPDEQYF. In nucleotides, the CDR3 is TGTGCCATCAGCGGTCTAGCGGGGAGTCCGGACGAGCAGTACTTC.

This clonotype was detected only a few times. The rearrangement uses TRBV7-8 and TRBJ2-4; 7 bases line up with TRBD1. The CDR3 totals 16 residues. V lost 5 bases to trimming and J lost 0 bases; unmatched junction nucleotides: 7. Germline CDR1 reads SGHVS; CDR2 reads FQNEAQ. The CDR3, as DNA: TGTGCCAGCAGCGACCGGGACAGAGGAGCCAAAAACATTCAGTACTTC. Translation: CASSDRDRGAKNIQYF.

The genes are TRBV20-1 and TRBJ2-1; D remains ambiguous. V lost 0 bases and J 6 bases, leaving 9 bases between the germline ends. The CDR3 is 13 residues long. Germline-derived CDR1 and CDR2 are DFQATT and SNEGSKA (reference sequence). The CDR3 protein is CSARDLGFNEQFF. The CDR3 DNA reads TGCAGTGCTAGAGATCTGGGATTCAATGAGCAGTTCTTC.

This clonotype appeared a few times. The chain couples TRBV29-1 to TRBJ2-3; D call uncertain. Between the trimmed V and J ends, which lost 4 bases and 2 bases, there was a span of 19 bases. CDR3 length: 16 amino acids. Germline V lookup: CDR1 SQVTM, CDR2 ANQGSEA. CDR3 loop: CSVVYALPNYTDTQYF. DNA for the CDR3: TGCAGCGTTGTTTATGCGCTCCCTAATTACACAGATACGCAGTATTTT.

This sequence joins TRBV15 and TRBJ2-7; 7 positions match TRBD1. J gave up 3 bases and V 1 base, and 6 bases lay outside the gene matches. The CDR3 totals 15 residues. The V gene's germline CDR1 is LNHNV and CDR2 YYDKDF (reference sequence). The CDR3 DNA reads as TGTGCCACCAGCAGAGGAAGACAGGGTCGCTACGAGCAGTACTTC. Translated: CATSRGRQGRYEQYF.

The chain is built from TRBV2 and TRBJ2-5; D not certain. CDR1 is SNHLY, CDR2 FYNNEI, per germline. The germline V and J ends were trimmed by 6 bases and 0 bases, with 14 bases remaining between them. There are 15 residues in the CDR3. The CDR3 sequence: CASSDLTTHQETQYF. The CDR3 DNA reads TGTGCCAGCAGCGACCTGACAACCCACCAAGAGACCCAGTACTTC. The entire variable domain, with the rest obtained from reference TRBV2 and TRBJ2-5, is as follows: EPEVTQTPSHQVTQMGQEVILRCVPISNHLYFYWYRQILGQKVEFLVSFYNNEISEKSEIFDDQFSVERPDGSNFTLKIRSTKLEDSAMYFCASSDLTTHQETQYFGPGTRLLVL.

Details on this clonotype: One end of the junction does not line up with germline, which may come from a read error. The chain carries TRBV4-1 and TRBJ1-1, with TRBD1 identical over 10 bases. The germline CDR1 and CDR2 sequences are MGHRA and YSYEKL. The CDR3 runs to 19 residues. The CDR3 region has the DNA TGCGCCAGCAGCCAAGATCGTTTTAGCTTGGGACAGGGGAGCACTGAAGTTTTCTTT. Translating it yields CASSQDRFSLGQGSTEVFF.

This clonotype showed up just a few times. V and J are TRBV29-1 and TRBJ2-1; the D gene is possibly TRBD2 (6 bases). V was clipped by 5 bases and J by 4 bases, with 12 bases between them. Germline-derived CDR1 and CDR2 are SQVTM and ANQGSEA. CDR3 length: 13 residues. Here the CDR3 reads CSVTGGLYNEQFF. CDR3 sequence (DNA): TGCAGCGTTACCGGAGGGCTATACAATGAGCAGTTCTTC.

This clonotype was seen a single time. The V gene is TRBV6-2 or TRBV6-3, the J gene TRBJ1-1; D is uncertain. Germline loops: CDR1 MNHEY, CDR2 SVGEGT. V was trimmed by 5 bases and J by 1 base, leaving 11 bases between them. This CDR3 contains 14 residues. CDR3 region: CASSQNIGNTEAFF. DNA of the CDR3: TGTGCCAGCAGTCAGAACATCGGGAACACTGAAGCTTTCTTT.